This T cell receptor beta chain derives from a study of blood T cell repertoires in COVID-19. Study summary: Some COVID-19 samples were acute and others convalescent; all came from the United States, Italy and Spain. PBMCs, B-cell-depleted T cells, or T cells were the source of the cDNA or gDNA that made up the material.

Under the authors' procedure: By means of reference gene primer amplification, nucleated cell counts were estimated. Repertoires were generated with immunoSEQ multiplex PCR, while TCRdb's copy carries only in-frame clones and drops some. V, J and clone size derive from that table, while D and trimming were established from the DNA sequence. The sample shows fewer than 65,000 clones, approximately 90% of them seen only once. V lost 5 bases, J lost 2 bases, and 15 bases lay in between. Germline CDR1 GTSNPN, CDR2 SVGIG (reference sequence). CDR3 length: 14 residues. This clone was seen only a few times. Specimen: peripheral blood. This clonotype was obtained from a man aged 50 to 60 with acute or convalescent COVID-19. J is TRBJ1-2 and V is TRBV30, with D possibly being TRBD1 (5 bases). CDR3: CAWAGTFPNYGYTF. CDR3 sequence (DNA): TGTGCCTGGGCCGGGACTTTCCCCAACTATGGCTACACCTTC. Full variable domain (outside the CDR3, taken from reference TRBV30 and TRBJ1-2): SQTIHQWPATLVQPVGSPLSLECTVEGTSNPNLYWYRQAAGRGLQLLFYSVGIGQISSEVPQNLSASRPQDRQFILSSKKLLLSDSGFYLCAWAGTFPNYGYTFGSGTRLTVV.